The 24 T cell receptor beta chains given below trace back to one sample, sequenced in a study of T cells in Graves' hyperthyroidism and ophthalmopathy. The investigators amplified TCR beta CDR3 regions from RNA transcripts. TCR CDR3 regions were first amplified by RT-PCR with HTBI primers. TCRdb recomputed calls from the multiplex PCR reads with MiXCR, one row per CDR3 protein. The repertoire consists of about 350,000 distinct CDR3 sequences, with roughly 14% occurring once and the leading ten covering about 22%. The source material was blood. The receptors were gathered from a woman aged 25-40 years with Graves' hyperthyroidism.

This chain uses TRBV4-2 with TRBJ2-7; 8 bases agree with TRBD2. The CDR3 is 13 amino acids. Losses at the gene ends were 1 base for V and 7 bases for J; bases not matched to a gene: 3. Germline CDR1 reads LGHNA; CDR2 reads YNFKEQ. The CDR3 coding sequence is TGTGCCAGCAGCCAAGGGTCGGGGGGGGAGCAGTACTTC. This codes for CASSQGSGGEQYF.

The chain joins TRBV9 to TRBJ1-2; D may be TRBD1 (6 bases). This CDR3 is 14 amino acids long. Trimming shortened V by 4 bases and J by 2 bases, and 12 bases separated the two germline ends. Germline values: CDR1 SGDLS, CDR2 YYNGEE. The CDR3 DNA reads TGTGCCAGCAGCACCGACCAGGGGAACTATGGCTACACCTTC. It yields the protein CASSTDQGNYGYTF. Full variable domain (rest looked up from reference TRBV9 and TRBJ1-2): DSGVTQTPKHLITATGQRVTLRCSPRSGDLSVYWYQQSLDQGLQFLIQYYNGEERAKGNILERFSAQQFPDLHSELNLSSLELGDSALYFCASSTDQGNYGYTFGSGTRLTVV.

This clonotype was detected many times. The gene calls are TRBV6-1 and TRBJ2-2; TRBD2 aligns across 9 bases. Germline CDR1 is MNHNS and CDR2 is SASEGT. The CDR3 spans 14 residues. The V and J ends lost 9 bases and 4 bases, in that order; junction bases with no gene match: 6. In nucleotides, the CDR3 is TGTGCCAGTGTAGCGGGAGTGGGCACCGGGGAGCTGTTTTTT. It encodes CASVAGVGTGELFF.

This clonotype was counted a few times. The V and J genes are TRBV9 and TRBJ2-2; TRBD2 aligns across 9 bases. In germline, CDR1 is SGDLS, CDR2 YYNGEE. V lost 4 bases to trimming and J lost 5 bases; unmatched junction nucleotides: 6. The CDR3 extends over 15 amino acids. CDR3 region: CASSFSGSPTGELFF. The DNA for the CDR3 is TGTGCCAGCAGCTTTAGCGGGAGTCCTACCGGGGAGCTGTTTTTT.

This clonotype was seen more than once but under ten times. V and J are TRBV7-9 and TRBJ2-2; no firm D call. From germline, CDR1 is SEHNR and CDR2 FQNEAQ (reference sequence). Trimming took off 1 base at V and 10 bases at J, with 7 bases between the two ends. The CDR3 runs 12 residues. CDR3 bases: TGTGCCAGCAGCTTAGAATCCTCGGAGCTGTTTTTT. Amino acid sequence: CASSLESSELFF.

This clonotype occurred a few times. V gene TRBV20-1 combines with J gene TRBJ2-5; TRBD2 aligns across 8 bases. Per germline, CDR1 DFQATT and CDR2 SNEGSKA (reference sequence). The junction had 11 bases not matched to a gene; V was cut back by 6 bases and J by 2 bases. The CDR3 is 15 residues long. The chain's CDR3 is CSAPKRGGLQETQYF. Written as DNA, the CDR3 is TGCAGTGCCCCTAAACGGGGGGGACTACAAGAGACCCAGTACTTC.

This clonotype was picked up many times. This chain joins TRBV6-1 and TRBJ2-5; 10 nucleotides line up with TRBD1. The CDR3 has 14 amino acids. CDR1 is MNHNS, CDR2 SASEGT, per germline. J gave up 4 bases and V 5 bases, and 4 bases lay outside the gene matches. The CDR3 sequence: CASSSDRGRETQYF. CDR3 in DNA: TGTGCCAGCAGTTCCGACAGGGGGCGAGAGACCCAGTACTTC.

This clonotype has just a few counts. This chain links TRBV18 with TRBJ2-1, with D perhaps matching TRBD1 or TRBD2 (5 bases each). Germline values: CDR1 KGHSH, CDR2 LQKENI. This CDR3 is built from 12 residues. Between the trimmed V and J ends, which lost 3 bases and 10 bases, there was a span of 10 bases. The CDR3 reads CASSPGDQEQFF. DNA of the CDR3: TGTGCCAGCTCACCTGGGGACCAGGAGCAGTTCTTC.

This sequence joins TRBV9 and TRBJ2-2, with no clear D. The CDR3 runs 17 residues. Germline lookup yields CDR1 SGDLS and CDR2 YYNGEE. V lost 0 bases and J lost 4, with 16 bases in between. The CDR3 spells CASSVESAAVGTGELFF. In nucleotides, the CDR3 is TGTGCCAGCAGCGTAGAGAGTGCGGCCGTGGGCACCGGGGAGCTGTTTTTT. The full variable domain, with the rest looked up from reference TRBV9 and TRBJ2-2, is DSGVTQTPKHLITATGQRVTLRCSPRSGDLSVYWYQQSLDQGLQFLIQYYNGEERAKGNILERFSAQQFPDLHSELNLSSLELGDSALYFCASSVESAAVGTGELFFGEGSRLTVL.

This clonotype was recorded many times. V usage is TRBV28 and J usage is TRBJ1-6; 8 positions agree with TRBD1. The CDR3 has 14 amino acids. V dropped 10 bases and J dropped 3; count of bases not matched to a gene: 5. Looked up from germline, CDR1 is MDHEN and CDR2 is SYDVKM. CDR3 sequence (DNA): TGTGCCATTCAGGGGGCTGGCTATAATTCACCCCTCCACTTT. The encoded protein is CAIQGAGYNSPLHF.

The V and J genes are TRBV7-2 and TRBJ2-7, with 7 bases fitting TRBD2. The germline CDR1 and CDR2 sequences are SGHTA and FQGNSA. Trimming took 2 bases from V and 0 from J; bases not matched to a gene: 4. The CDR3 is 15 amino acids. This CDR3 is CASSLSLAASYEQYF. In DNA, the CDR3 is TGTGCCAGCAGCTTAAGTCTAGCGGCCTCCTACGAGCAGTACTTC. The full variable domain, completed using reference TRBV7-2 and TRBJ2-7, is GAGVSQSPSNKVTEKGKDVELRCDPISGHTALYWYRQSLGQGLEFLIYFQGNSAPDKSGLPSDRFSAERTGGSVSTLTIQRTQQEDSAVYLCASSLSLAASYEQYFGPGTRLTVT.

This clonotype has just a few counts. The CDR3 bases are TGTGCCAGTAGTATCGGAGGATACTACTATGGCTACACCTTC. This sequence encodes CASSIGGYYYGYTF. The chain recombines TRBV19 with TRBJ1-2; D call uncertain. The germline gives CDR1 LNHDA, CDR2 SQIVND (reference sequence). V lost 3 bases and J lost 3, with 11 bases in between. The length of the CDR3 is 14 residues.

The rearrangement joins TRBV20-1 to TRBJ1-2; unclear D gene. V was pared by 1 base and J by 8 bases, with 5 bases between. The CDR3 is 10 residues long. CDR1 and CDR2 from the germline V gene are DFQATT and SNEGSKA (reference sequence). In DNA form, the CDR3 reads TGCAGTGCTAGAGTGGAAGGCTACACCTTC. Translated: CSARVEGYTF.

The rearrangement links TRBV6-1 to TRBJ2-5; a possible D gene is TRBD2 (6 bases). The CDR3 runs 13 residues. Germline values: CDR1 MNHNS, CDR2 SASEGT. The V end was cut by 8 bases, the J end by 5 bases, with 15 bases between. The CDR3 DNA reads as TGTGCCAGCCCCCACTGGCGGGATGAGACCCAGTACTTC. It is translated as CASPHWRDETQYF.

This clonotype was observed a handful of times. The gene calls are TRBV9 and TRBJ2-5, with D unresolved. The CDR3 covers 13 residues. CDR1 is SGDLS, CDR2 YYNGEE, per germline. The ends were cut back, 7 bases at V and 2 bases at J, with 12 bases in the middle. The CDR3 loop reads CASAPSRQETQYF. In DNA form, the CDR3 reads TGTGCCAGCGCCCCGTCTAGGCAAGAGACCCAGTACTTC. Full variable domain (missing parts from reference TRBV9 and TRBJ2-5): DSGVTQTPKHLITATGQRVTLRCSPRSGDLSVYWYQQSLDQGLQFLIQYYNGEERAKGNILERFSAQQFPDLHSELNLSSLELGDSALYFCASAPSRQETQYFGPGTRLLVL.

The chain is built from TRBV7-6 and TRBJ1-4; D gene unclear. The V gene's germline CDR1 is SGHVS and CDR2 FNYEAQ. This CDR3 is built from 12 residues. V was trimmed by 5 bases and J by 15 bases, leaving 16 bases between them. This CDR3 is CASSQGGTEMFF. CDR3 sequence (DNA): TGTGCCAGCAGCCAAGGAGGAACTGAAATGTTTTTT.

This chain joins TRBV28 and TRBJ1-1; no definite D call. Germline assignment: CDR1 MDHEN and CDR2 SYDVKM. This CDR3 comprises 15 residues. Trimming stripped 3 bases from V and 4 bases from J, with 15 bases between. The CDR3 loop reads CASSFFGVRGTEAFF. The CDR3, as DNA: TGTGCCAGCAGTTTTTTTGGGGTTCGGGGCACTGAAGCTTTCTTT.

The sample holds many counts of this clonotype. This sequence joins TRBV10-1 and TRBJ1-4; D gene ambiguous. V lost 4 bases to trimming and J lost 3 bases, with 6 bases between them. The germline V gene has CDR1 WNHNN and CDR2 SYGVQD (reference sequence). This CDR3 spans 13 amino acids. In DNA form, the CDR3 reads TGCGCCAGCAGTGCCGACCCTAATGAAAAACTGTTTTTT. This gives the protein CASSADPNEKLFF.

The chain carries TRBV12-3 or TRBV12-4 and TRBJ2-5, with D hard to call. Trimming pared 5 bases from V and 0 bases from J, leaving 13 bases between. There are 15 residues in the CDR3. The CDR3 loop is CASSTGASYQETQYF. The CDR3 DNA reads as TGTGCCAGCAGTACCGGAGCATCGTACCAAGAGACCCAGTACTTC.

The CDR3: CATTKGGGGYNEQFF. CDR3 nucleotide sequence: TGTGCCACCACAAAGGGCGGGGGTGGCTACAATGAGCAGTTCTTC. The chain is built from TRBV19 and TRBJ2-1, with 7 bases that match TRBD2. In germline, CDR1 is LNHDA, CDR2 SQIVND (reference sequence). The V segment lost 10 bases and the J segment 3 bases; nucleotides outside the gene matches: 12. The CDR3 is made up of 15 amino acids.

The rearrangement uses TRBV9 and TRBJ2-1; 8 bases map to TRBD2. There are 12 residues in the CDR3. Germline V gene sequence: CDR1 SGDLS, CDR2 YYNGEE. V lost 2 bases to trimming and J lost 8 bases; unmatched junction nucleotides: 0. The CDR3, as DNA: TGTGCCAGCAGCGTCGGGAGGGATGAGCAGTTCTTC. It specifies CASSVGRDEQFF.

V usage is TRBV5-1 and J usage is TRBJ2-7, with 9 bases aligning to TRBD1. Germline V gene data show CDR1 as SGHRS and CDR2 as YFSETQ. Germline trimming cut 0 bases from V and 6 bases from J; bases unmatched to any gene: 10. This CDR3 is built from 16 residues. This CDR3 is CASSLARDRAFSEQYF. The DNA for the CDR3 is TGCGCCAGCAGCTTGGCCAGGGACAGGGCCTTTAGCGAGCAGTACTTC.

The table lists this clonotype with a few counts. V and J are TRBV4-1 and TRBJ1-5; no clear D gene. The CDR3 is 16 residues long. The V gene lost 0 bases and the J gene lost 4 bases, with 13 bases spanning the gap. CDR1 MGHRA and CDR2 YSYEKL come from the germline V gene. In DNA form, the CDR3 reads TGCGCCAGCAGCCAAGATCTGGCCAGGCGTAATCAGCCCCAGCATTTT. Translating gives CASSQDLARRNQPQHF.

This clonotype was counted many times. The CDR3, as DNA: TGTGCCAGCTCTCCAACGACAGGGGGAGGGAATGGCTACACCTTC. It encodes CASSPTTGGGNGYTF. The genes are TRBV27 and TRBJ1-2; 9 bases map to TRBD1. The CDR3 is 15 amino acids. Germline V gene lookup returns CDR1 MNHEY and CDR2 SMNVEV (reference sequence). Trimming took 8 bases from V and 6 from J; bases not matched to a gene: 13.